This T cell receptor beta chain was sequenced in a study of blood T cell repertoires in COVID-19. Looking at the study overall: Researchers got acute and convalescent COVID-19 samples from the United States, Italy and Spain.

The length of the CDR3 is 10 residues. Germline V gene sequence: CDR1 GTSNPN, CDR2 SVGIG (reference sequence). Trimming took off 2 bases at V and 10 bases at J, with 9 bases between the two ends. Per the study methods: Cell counts per sample came from amplifying reference gene primers. Generated by immunoSEQ multiplex PCR, the TCRdb table keeps only in-frame clones and is missing some. For V, J and clone size, that table is used; D and trimming come from the DNA. The data contain under 350,000 clones, about 86% of them singletons. The gene calls are TRBV30 and TRBJ2-7; tentative D call: TRBD2 (6 bases). The clonotype originates from a man aged 18 to 30 with active or convalescent COVID-19. Sample: peripheral blood. This chain's CDR3 is CAWSRGNQYF. The CDR3 region has the DNA TGTGCCTGGAGTCGGGGGAATCAGTACTTC.